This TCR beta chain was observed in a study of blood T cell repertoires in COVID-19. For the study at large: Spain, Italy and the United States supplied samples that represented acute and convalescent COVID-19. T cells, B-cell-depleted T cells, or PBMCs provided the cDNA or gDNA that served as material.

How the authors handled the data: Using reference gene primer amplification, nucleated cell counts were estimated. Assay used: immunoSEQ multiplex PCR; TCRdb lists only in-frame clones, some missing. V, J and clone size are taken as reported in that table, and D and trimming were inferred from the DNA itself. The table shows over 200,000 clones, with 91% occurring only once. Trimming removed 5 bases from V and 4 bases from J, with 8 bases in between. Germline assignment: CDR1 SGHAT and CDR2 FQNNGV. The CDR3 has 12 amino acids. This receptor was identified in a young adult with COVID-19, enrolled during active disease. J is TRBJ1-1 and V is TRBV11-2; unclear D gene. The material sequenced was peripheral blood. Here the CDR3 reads CASSERGTEAFF. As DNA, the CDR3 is TGTGCCAGCAGCGAACGGGGCACTGAAGCTTTCTTT.